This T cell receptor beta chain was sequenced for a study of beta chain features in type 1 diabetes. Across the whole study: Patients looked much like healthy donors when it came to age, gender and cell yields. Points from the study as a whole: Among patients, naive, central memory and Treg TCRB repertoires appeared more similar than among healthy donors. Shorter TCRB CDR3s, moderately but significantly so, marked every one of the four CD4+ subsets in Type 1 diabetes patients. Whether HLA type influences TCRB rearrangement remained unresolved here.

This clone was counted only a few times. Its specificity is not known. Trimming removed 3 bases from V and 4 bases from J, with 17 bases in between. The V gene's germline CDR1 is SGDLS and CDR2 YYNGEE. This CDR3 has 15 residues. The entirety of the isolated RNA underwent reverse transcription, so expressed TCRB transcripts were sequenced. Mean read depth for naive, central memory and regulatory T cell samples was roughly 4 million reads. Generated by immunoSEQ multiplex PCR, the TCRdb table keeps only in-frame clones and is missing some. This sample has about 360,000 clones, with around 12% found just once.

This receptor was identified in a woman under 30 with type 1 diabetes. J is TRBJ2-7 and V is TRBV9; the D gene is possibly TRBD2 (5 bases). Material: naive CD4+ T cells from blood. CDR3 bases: TGTGCCAGCAGCGGCAGTACCCGAGGAGGATACGAGCAGTACTTC. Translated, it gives CASSGSTRGGYEQYF.